A selection of T cell receptor beta chains follows, all from one sample in a study of cytomegalovirus exposure and HLA in healthy donors. Profiled with immunoSEQ multiplex PCR; TCRdb holds only in-frame clones, not every one. The table shows 100,000 to 150,000 clones, with 70% to 85% occurring only once. The specimen was PBMCs. These receptors all stem from a female donor in good health and CMV-seronegative. Both conserved end residues are part of each CDR3. The D gene is left open where the match is weak. Not every row has a clone size; where given, it reads once, few, many or a size class.

J gene	clone size	D gene	V gene	CDR3 protein	CDR3 DNA
TRBJ2-3	NA	NA	TRBV25-1	CASSDWQGGSDTQYF	TGTGCCAGCAGTGATTGGCAGGGTGGCTCAGATACGCAGTATTTT
TRBJ2-7	NA	NA	TRBV18	CASSPALNGYEQYF	TGTGCCAGCTCTCCCGCGTTGAACGGCTACGAGCAGTACTTC
TRBJ2-1	NA	TRBD2	TRBV28	CASSPLGTSVCCPRYNEQFF	TGTGCCAGCAGTCCCCTAGGGACTAGCGTTTGTTGTCCTAGGTACAATGAGCAGTTCTTC
TRBJ1-2	NA	NA	TRBV7-9	CASSLVVGGDYGYTF	TGTGCCAGCAGCTTAGTGGTCGGAGGGGACTATGGCTACACCTTC
TRBJ2-1	NA	TRBD2	TRBV6-4	CASSDTQRGFNEQFF	TGTGCCAGCAGTGACACCCAGCGGGGATTCAATGAGCAGTTCTTC
TRBJ2-7	once	NA	TRBV2	CASSASPSDEQYF	TGTGCCAGCAGTGCCAGTCCATCCGACGAGCAGTACTTC
TRBJ1-2	NA	NA	TRBV30	CAWSVPGGEDYGYTF	TGTGCCTGGAGTGTACCCGGGGGGGAGGACTATGGCTACACCTTC
TRBJ1-2	NA	NA	TRBV7-5	CARSGRTGQGSNTF	TGTGCCAGAAGCGGGCGAACGGGACAGGGGTCTAACACCTTC
TRBJ1-3	NA	NA	TRBV9	CASSVGAGVYGNTIYF	TGTGCCAGCAGCGTAGGGGCAGGGGTGTATGGAAACACCATATATTTT
TRBJ2-1	NA	NA	TRBV28	CASRRLSSYNEQFF	TGTGCCAGCAGGCGCCTGAGCTCCTACAATGAGCAGTTCTTC
TRBJ2-3	NA	NA	TRBV7-2	CASSSRVADTQYF	TGTGCCAGCAGCTCCAGGGTTGCAGATACGCAGTATTTT
TRBJ1-1	few	TRBD1	TRBV7-2	CASSLGSGTAEAFF	TGTGCCAGCAGCTTGGGATCCGGGACAGCAGAAGCTTTCTTT
TRBJ2-1	NA	TRBD1	TRBV28	CASSYHPGQGWNEQFF	TGTGCCAGCAGCTATCATCCGGGACAGGGGTGGAATGAGCAGTTCTTC
TRBJ2-7	NA	NA	TRBV4-3	CASSQDSDSPYEQYF	TGCGCCAGCAGCCAAGATTCGGACTCACCCTACGAGCAGTACTTC
TRBJ2-3	NA	NA	TRBV5-1	CASSYGGSSTDTQYF	TGCGCCAGCAGCTATGGGGGGTCGAGCACAGATACGCAGTATTTT
TRBJ2-7	NA	NA	TRBV7-9	CASSPRGAHRVREEQYF	TGTGCCAGCAGCCCGCGTGGAGCGCACAGGGTCCGGGAAGAGCAGTACTTC
TRBJ2-3	NA	TRBD2	TRBV9	CASSESGRAFADTQYF	TGTGCCAGCAGCGAGAGCGGGAGGGCCTTCGCAGATACGCAGTATTTT
TRBJ2-6	once	NA	TRBV7-2	CASSPLDGANGLTF	TGTGCCAGCAGCCCCTTAGATGGGGCCAACGGCCTGACTTTC
TRBJ2-7	NA	TRBD1	TRBV11-2	CASSLTGGYEQYF	TGTGCCAGCAGCTTAACAGGGGGATACGAGCAGTACTTC
TRBJ2-5	NA	NA	TRBV15	CATSRQGIPETQYF	TGTGCCACCAGCAGACAGGGGATTCCAGAGACCCAGTACTTC
TRBJ1-3	NA	NA	TRBV7-9	CASSSGFGNTIYF	TGTGCCAGCAGCTCGGGTTTTGGAAACACCATATATTTT
TRBJ2-1	NA	TRBD1	TRBV25-1	CASGPRTGDIDEQFF	TGTGCCAGCGGACCCAGGACAGGGGATATCGATGAGCAGTTCTTC
TRBJ2-7	NA	NA	TRBV4-2	CASSPGFAYEQYF	TGTGCCAGCAGCCCAGGATTTGCCTACGAGCAGTACTTC
TRBJ2-3	NA	NA	TRBV7-2	CASSPVYTDTQYF	TGTGCCAGCAGCCCGGTTTACACAGATACGCAGTATTTT
TRBJ1-1	NA	TRBD1	TRBV7-3	CASSSGQTEAFF	TGTGCCAGCAGCTCGGGACAGACTGAAGCTTTCTTT
TRBJ2-1	NA	NA	TRBV28	CASTQAGYEQFF	TGTGCCAGCACCCAGGCGGGTTATGAGCAGTTCTTC
TRBJ1-1	many	NA	TRBV28	CASSLTSASAEAFF	TGTGCCAGCAGTTTAACTTCCGCTTCGGCTGAAGCTTTCTTT
TRBJ2-4	once	TRBD1	TRBV2	CASSEVGQGQGWDIQYF	TGTGCCAGCAGTGAAGTGGGACAGGGGCAGGGGTGGGACATTCAGTACTTC
TRBJ1-6	NA	NA	TRBV11-2	CASSLSETPLHF	TGTGCCAGCAGCCTATCGGAGACACCCCTCCACTTT
TRBJ2-1	NA	TRBD2	TRBV6-5	CASSYSSGTEQFF	TGTGCCAGCAGTTACAGTAGCGGGACGGAGCAGTTCTTC
TRBJ1-5	NA	TRBD1	TRBV28	CASSLTGVSNQPQHF	TGTGCCAGCAGTTTAACAGGGGTAAGCAATCAGCCCCAGCATTTT
TRBJ2-7	few	NA	TRBV10-3	CAISDPGQKPYEQYF	TGTGCCATCAGTGATCCCGGACAGAAACCCTACGAGCAGTACTTC
TRBJ1-5	NA	NA	TRBV12-5	CASGLVTTENQPQHF	TGTGCTAGTGGTTTGGTGACGACAGAGAATCAGCCCCAGCATTTT